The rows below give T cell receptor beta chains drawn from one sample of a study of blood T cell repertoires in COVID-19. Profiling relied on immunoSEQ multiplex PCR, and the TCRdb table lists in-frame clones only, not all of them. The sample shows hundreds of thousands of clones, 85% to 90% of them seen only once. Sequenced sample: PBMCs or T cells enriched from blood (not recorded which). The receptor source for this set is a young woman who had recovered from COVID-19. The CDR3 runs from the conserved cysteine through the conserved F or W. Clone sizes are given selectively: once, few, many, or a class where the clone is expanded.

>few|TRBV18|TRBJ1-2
CASSPEIRGYTF
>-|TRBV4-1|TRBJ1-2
CASSHPKNPGQGAEGYTF
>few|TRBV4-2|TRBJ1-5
CASSQDLGQGNQPQHF
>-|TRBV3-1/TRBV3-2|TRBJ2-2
CASSQGGGWGTGELFF
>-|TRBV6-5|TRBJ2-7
CASRQSDTLTYEQYF
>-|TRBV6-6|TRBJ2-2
CASSYDRGYTGELFF
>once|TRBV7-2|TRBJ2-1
CASSPDPAGYNEQFF
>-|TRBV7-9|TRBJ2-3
CASSPTSFADTQYF
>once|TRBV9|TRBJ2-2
CASSLEDRVVGELFF
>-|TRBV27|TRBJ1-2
CASSLSHSNYGYTF
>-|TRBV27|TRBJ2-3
CASSLSGGRTQYF
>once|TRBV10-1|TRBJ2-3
CASSESRGLGTDTQYF
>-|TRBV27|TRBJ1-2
CASSLRGAIGYTF
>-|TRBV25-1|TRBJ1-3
CASSEYLRGPSGNTIYF
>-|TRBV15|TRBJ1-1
CATSLRQGDEAFF
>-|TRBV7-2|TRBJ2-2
CASSLKIGFAGVYGELFF
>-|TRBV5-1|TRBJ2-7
CASSLRQGINEQYF
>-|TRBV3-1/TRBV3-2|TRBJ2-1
CASSQFQGTGWYEQFF
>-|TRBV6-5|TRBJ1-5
CASADREVQPQHF
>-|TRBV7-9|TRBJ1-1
CASSLAPQGRTEAFF
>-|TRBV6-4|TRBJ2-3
CASSPDYTDTDTQYF
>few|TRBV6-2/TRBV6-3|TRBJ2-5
CASSYPGTGTAETQYF
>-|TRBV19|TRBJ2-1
CASSMGTSGGRPYNEQFF
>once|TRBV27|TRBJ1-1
CASSYNRNTEAFF
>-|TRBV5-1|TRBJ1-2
CASSSGQRYGYTF
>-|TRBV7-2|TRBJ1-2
CASSLGQGTYGYTF
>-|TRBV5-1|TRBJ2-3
CASSLAGGGGNTDTQYF
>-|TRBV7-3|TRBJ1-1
CASSFGSGNTEAFF
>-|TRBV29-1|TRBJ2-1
CSVTGMGEQFF
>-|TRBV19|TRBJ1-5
CASSGGTGGPQPQHF
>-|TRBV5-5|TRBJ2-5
CASRRGLAGQETQYF